The T cell receptor beta chain under discussion was sequenced for a study of blood T cell repertoires in COVID-19. Assay used: immunoSEQ multiplex PCR; TCRdb lists only in-frame clones, some missing. The table records a few hundred thousand clones, more than 65% of them present only once. This clone was found a few times. The junction differs from germline at one of its ends, possibly a read error. CDR3 length: 12 residues. Germline loops: CDR1 MNHNY, CDR2 SVGAGI (reference sequence). The sequence derives from a woman aged 80 or older with acute or convalescent COVID-19. Sequenced: peripheral blood. The chain uses TRBV6-6 and TRBJ2-4, with 7 bases fitting TRBD1. CDR3 DNA: TGTGCCAGCAGCCCGACAGGGAATAGTCGGAACTTC. Translation: CASSPTGNSRNF.